What follows are 23 T cell receptor beta chains derived from one specimen sequenced in a study of blood T cell repertoires in COVID-19. Profiling relied on immunoSEQ multiplex PCR, and the TCRdb table lists in-frame clones only, not all of them. The sample has some 130,000 clones, roughly 91% seen once. The sequenced sample consisted of peripheral blood. The source is a man aged 55 to 70 with active or convalescent COVID-19.

This chain connects TRBV5-1 to TRBJ2-7; the match to TRBD1 covers 7 bases. V trimming: 8 bases; J trimming: 7 bases; junction bases outside the gene matches: 15. CDR1 is SGHRS, CDR2 YFSETQ, per germline. The CDR3 length is 14 residues. The CDR3 DNA follows: TGCGCCAGTTCTCTTAATGGACAGGTCTTAGAGCAGTACTTC. Translated, it gives CASSLNGQVLEQYF.

The V call is TRBV24-1, the J call TRBJ2-3; tentatively, D is TRBD1 (5 bases). The CDR3 loop spans 14 amino acids. Germline CDR1 KGHDR, CDR2 SFDVKD. Trimming stripped 4 bases from V and 3 bases from J, with 10 bases between. CDR3 protein: CATSEKGRTDTQYF. For the CDR3, the DNA is TGTGCCACCAGTGAGAAGGGGCGGACAGATACGCAGTATTTT.

This rearrangement joins TRBV10-2 to TRBJ2-3; perhaps TRBD1 as D (6 bases). The length of the CDR3 is 14 residues. CDR1 is WSHSY, CDR2 SAAADI, per germline. V was cut by 6 bases and J by 6 bases, with 16 bases left in between. The CDR3 coding sequence is TGCGCCAGCAGCCCCGGGACAACGAGGGATACGCAGTATTTT. Its protein is CASSPGTTRDTQYF.

The chain recombines TRBV5-1 with TRBJ1-1; 7 nucleotides align to TRBD1. With V trimmed by 4 bases and J by 4 bases, 10 bases remained unmatched. The CDR3 loop spans 15 amino acids. Germline V gene sequence: CDR1 SGHRS, CDR2 YFSETQ. CDR3 sequence: CASSIPTGSFTEAFF. As DNA, the CDR3 is TGCGCCAGCAGCATACCGACAGGGAGTTTCACTGAAGCTTTCTTT.

V and J are TRBV7-6 and TRBJ2-3; 7 positions agree with TRBD2. The V gene's germline CDR1 is SGHVS and CDR2 FNYEAQ. There are 16 residues in the CDR3. With 2 bases clipped from V and 4 bases from J, the junction kept 9 bases outside the gene matches. CDR3 nucleotides: TGTGCCAGCAGCTTAAAATCGGGGGGTGTGGCAGATACGCAGTATTTT. This codes for CASSLKSGGVADTQYF.

The genes are TRBV2 and TRBJ1-5; 8 bases are a match to TRBD1. V trimming: 8 bases; J trimming: 5 bases; junction bases outside the gene matches: 5. The germline V gene has CDR1 SNHLY and CDR2 FYNNEI. The CDR3 is 13 residues long. CDR3 loop: CASSGQGYQPQHF. DNA for the CDR3: TGTGCCAGCTCCGGACAGGGTTATCAGCCCCAGCATTTT. Drawing the rest from reference TRBV2 and TRBJ1-5, the complete variable domain is EPEVTQTPSHQVTQMGQEVILRCVPISNHLYFYWYRQILGQKVEFLVSFYNNEISEKSEIFDDQFSVERPDGSNFTLKIRSTKLEDSAMYFCASSGQGYQPQHFGDGTRLSIL.

The V call is TRBV19, the J call TRBJ2-6, with D uncertain. Germline V gene lookup returns CDR1 LNHDA and CDR2 SQIVND (reference sequence). Between the trimmed V and J ends, which lost 2 bases and 4 bases, there was a span of 12 bases. This CDR3 spans 16 amino acids. CDR3 coding DNA: TGTGCCAGTAGTATAATCGAGTTCTCAGGGGCCAACGTCCTGACTTTC. This encodes CASSIIEFSGANVLTF. Variable domain in full (rest from reference TRBV19 and TRBJ2-6): DGGITQSPKYLFRKEGQNVTLSCEQNLNHDAMYWYRQDPGQGLRLIYYSQIVNDFQKGDIAEGYSVSREKKESFPLTVTSAQKNPTAFYLCASSIIEFSGANVLTFGAGSRLTVL.

The chain combines TRBV19 with TRBJ2-3; a possible D gene is TRBD1 (6 bases). Germline-derived CDR1 and CDR2 are LNHDA and SQIVND (reference sequence). The CDR3 spans 14 residues. Trimming removed 5 bases at V and 4 bases at J, with 13 bases between. CDR3 residues: CASSARRGADTQYF. The CDR3, as DNA: TGTGCCAGTAGTGCCCGCAGGGGCGCAGATACGCAGTATTTT.

The genes are TRBV2 and TRBJ1-1, with 7 bases fitting TRBD1. The CDR3 runs 14 residues. The J segment lost 3 bases and the V segment lost 4 bases, leaving 5 bases of the junction unmatched. CDR1 is SNHLY, CDR2 FYNNEI, per germline. CDR3 nucleotide sequence: TGTGCCAGCAGTGCCCTCAGGGGGGACACTGAAGCTTTCTTT. This sequence encodes CASSALRGDTEAFF.

CDR3: CASSLSGSSYEQYF. The DNA of the CDR3 is TGTGCCAGCAGCTTAAGCGGGAGCTCCTACGAGCAGTACTTC. J is TRBJ2-7 and V is TRBV7-9; 8 bases fit TRBD2. Trimming took 2 bases from V and 0 from J; bases not matched to a gene: 0. CDR1 and CDR2 from the germline V gene are SEHNR and FQNEAQ (reference sequence). The length of the CDR3 is 14 residues.

The gene calls are TRBV4-2 and TRBJ2-1, with 7 bases matching TRBD2. V was clipped by 0 bases and J by 7 bases; unmatched bases: 12. CDR1 and CDR2 from the germline V gene are LGHNA and YNFKEQ. The CDR3 loop spans 17 amino acids. The CDR3, as DNA: TGTGCCAGCAGCCAAGAAGTGGGGCGGGAGCTTGATAATGAGCAGTTCTTC. Residues: CASSQEVGRELDNEQFF.

The CDR3 coding sequence is TGTGCCAGCAGCTGTAGATCCGGGACAATTTTATTTCCCTCCTACGAGCAGTACTTC. This translates into CASSCRSGTILFPSYEQYF. This chain joins TRBV7-4 and TRBJ2-7; perhaps TRBD1 as D (6 bases). This CDR3 contains 19 residues. From germline, CDR1 is SGHVT and CDR2 SQSDAQ. V lost 4 bases and J 0 bases, leaving 25 bases between the germline ends.

The V call is TRBV7-9, the J call TRBJ2-3; TRBD2 matches 8 bases. Trimming cost V 2 bases and J 3 bases; bases outside gene matches: 7. This CDR3 region has 16 residues. Germline V CDR1 and CDR2: SEHNR, FQNEAQ (reference sequence). The CDR3 here is CASSLTGGPGTDTQYF. CDR3 sequence (DNA): TGTGCCAGCAGCTTAACGGGAGGGCCTGGGACAGATACGCAGTATTTT.

The chain has TRBV28 and TRBJ2-7, with TRBD2 matching over 7 bases. Germline trimming cut 4 bases from V and 1 base from J; bases unmatched to any gene: 10. Germline CDR1 and CDR2: MDHEN and SYDVKM. This CDR3 is built from 16 residues. The CDR3 DNA is TGTGCCAGCAGTTCGCCGGGGGACTACCAATCCTACGAGCAGTACTTC. This encodes CASSSPGDYQSYEQYF.

The chain links TRBV10-3 to TRBJ1-2; no firm D call. Germline V CDR1 and CDR2: ENHRY, SYGVKD. This CDR3 spans 12 amino acids. Trimming removed 0 bases from V and 6 bases from J, with 5 bases in between. CDR3 residues: CAISESEDGYTF. CDR3 coding DNA: TGTGCCATCAGTGAGTCGGAGGATGGCTACACCTTC.

The V and J genes are TRBV30 and TRBJ2-1, with 9 bases lining up with TRBD1. CDR3 length equals 14 residues. Per germline, CDR1 GTSNPN and CDR2 SVGIG (reference sequence). J was trimmed by 7 bases and V by 1 base; bases with no gene match: 5. CDR3 in DNA: TGTGCCTGGAGTGAAGGGACAGGGTTAAATGAGCAGTTCTTC. Protein product: CAWSEGTGLNEQFF. Drawing the rest from reference TRBV30 and TRBJ2-1, the complete variable domain is SQTIHQWPATLVQPVGSPLSLECTVEGTSNPNLYWYRQAAGRGLQLLFYSVGIGQISSEVPQNLSASRPQDRQFILSSKKLLLSDSGFYLCAWSEGTGLNEQFFGPGTRLTVL.

Turning to this clone: Other DNA sequences in this sample translate to the same CDR3. The chain links TRBV24-1 to TRBJ1-1; the D is unclear. Germline V gives CDR1 KGHDR, CDR2 SFDVKD. V was clipped by 9 bases and J by 1 base, with 8 bases between them. This CDR3 is 12 amino acids long. CDR3 nucleotides: TGTGCCACCTCGGGGTCGAACACTGAAGCTTTCTTT. This encodes CATSGSNTEAFF.

A single count supports this clone. This chain connects TRBV5-1 to TRBJ1-1, with a tentative D call TRBD1 (5 bases). This CDR3 spans 15 amino acids. Between the trimmed V and J ends, which lost 1 base and 0 bases, there was a span of 10 bases. Per the germline V gene, CDR1 is SGHRS and CDR2 is YFSETQ. The chain's CDR3 is CASSLLGAMNTEAFF. DNA of the CDR3: TGCGCCAGCAGCTTGCTAGGGGCGATGAACACTGAAGCTTTCTTT.

This chain uses TRBV29-1 with TRBJ1-4; TRBD1 might be the D (6 bases). Trimming pared 7 bases from V and 6 bases from J, leaving 15 bases between. Germline V gene sequence: CDR1 SQVTM, CDR2 ANQGSEA. CDR3 length: 13 residues. The CDR3 nucleotides are TGCAGCGCCACAGGGAGTAGAGATGAAAAACTGTTTTTT. It specifies CSATGSRDEKLFF.

The gene calls are TRBV4-3 and TRBJ1-6; no clear D gene. This CDR3 is 15 amino acids long. Deletions cut 1 base from V and 9 bases from J, with 13 bases between. The germline V gene encodes CDR1 LGHNA and CDR2 YSLEER. The CDR3 region has the DNA TGCGCCAGCAGCCAAGCGTCAGTCGGCGGTTCACCCCTCCACTTT. This codes for CASSQASVGGSPLHF.

The chain has TRBV18 and TRBJ2-5, with D maybe TRBD1 (6 bases). The germline V gene encodes CDR1 KGHSH and CDR2 LQKENI. V was shortened by 6 bases and J by 2 bases, with 10 bases between the two germline ends. CDR3 size: 13 residues. This CDR3 is CASSWTEQETQYF. CDR3 nucleotide sequence: TGTGCCAGCTCGTGGACAGAGCAAGAGACCCAGTACTTC.

The CDR3 loop reads CASRPNRAGAGAKNIQYF. In DNA form, the CDR3 reads TGTGCCAGTAGACCCAACCGGGCGGGGGCTGGAGCCAAAAACATTCAGTACTTC. V is TRBV19 and J is TRBJ2-4, with D perhaps TRBD2 (7 bases). The CDR3 runs to 18 residues. Trimming cost V 6 bases and J 0 bases, with 21 bases left between them. Per the germline V gene, CDR1 is LNHDA and CDR2 is SQIVND (reference sequence).

This chain uses TRBV28 with TRBJ1-4; unclear D gene. The length of the CDR3 is 16 residues. From germline, CDR1 is MDHEN and CDR2 SYDVKM. V was pared by 0 bases and J by 3 bases, with 11 bases between. CDR3 amino acids: CASSLWGVQSNEKLFF. CDR3 bases: TGTGCCAGCAGTTTATGGGGTGTACAGTCTAATGAAAAACTGTTTTTT.